This T cell receptor (beta chain) was recovered during a study of cytomegalovirus exposure and HLA in healthy donors. V was clipped by 5 bases and J by 0 bases, with 11 bases between them. The CDR3 runs to 15 residues. The germline V gene encodes CDR1 SEHNR and CDR2 FQNEAQ (reference sequence). Generated by immunoSEQ multiplex PCR, the TCRdb table keeps only in-frame clones and is missing some. The sample includes 100,000 to 130,000 clones, approximately 85% of them seen just once. Findings and caveats of the study: The classifier, whose performance was assessed in both the original and validation cohorts, reportedly diagnosed cytomegalovirus status with high specificity and sensitivity.

With respect to this clone: The antigen is unknown.

This TCR was sampled from a young woman in good health and CMV-seronegative. Material for sequencing was PBMCs. The chain recombines TRBV7-9 with TRBJ2-1; D is undetermined. The CDR3: CASSPYGSSYNEQFF. In DNA form, the CDR3 reads TGTGCCAGCAGCCCCTACGGTAGCTCCTACAATGAGCAGTTCTTC.